This record looks at one TCR beta chain sequence and its context. It lacks a known antigen. The input lacks base qualities; no much larger clone sits a single base away. These data are taken from a study of blood T cell repertoires in COVID-19 (dated by TCRdb to about 2020). About the full investigation: Samples from collaborators originated in the United States, Italy and Spain and spanned both the acute and convalescent phases of COVID-19. The prospective study material was composed of cDNA or gDNA derived from T cells, B-cell-depleted T cells, or PBMCs. Deeply sampled blood TCRbeta repertoires from subjects exposed to, actively infected with, or recovered from COVID-19 were included in the dataset. The repertoires were made available in a free public database intended to serve as a resource for research on the immune response to SARS-CoV-2. The samples were drawn from the first 160 participants of the ongoing ImmuneRACE study and from over a thousand subjects provided by 6 global collaborators. Sample metadata almost always included a de-identified subject ID, COVID-19 status, age in years and sex. HLA class I and class II types, where available, came from metadata supplied by the sample provider rather than from assay-based typing. The investigation overall reported the following: Clinical and demographic metadata were provided uncurated, with the amount varying by source and participant.

TCRbeta CDR3 regions were amplified from genomic DNA using the immunoSEQ Assay, a bias-controlled multiplex PCR. The paper's processing steps were these. Within the assay, amplification of reference gene primers was used to estimate how many nucleated cells each sample contained. To quantify the absolute abundance of each unique TCRbeta CDR3 rearrangement, sequence reads were collapsed and filtered. For each sample, productive Simpson clonality was calculated as the square root of Simpson's diversity index across productive rearrangements. TCRdb carries this immuneACCESS record with in-frame sequences only. Its versions omit some clonotypes, under half of them owing to an unresolved V gene in the studies checked, with the rest unexplained. V and J calls and clone size follow that table, whereas D and trimming were derived from the DNA. The sample table lists fewer than 450,000 clones, 75% to 90% of them with a count of one. Jointly, the top ten make up roughly 6% of the sample.

One collaborating source in Seattle enrolled patients during active infection and followed them longitudinally through the course of disease. The collaborating institutions used their own protocols to collect whole blood in K2EDTA tubes. For TCRbeta analysis, collaborator samples were shipped as frozen whole blood, as isolated PBMCs, or as DNA extracted from either sample type. Reading from cysteine to phenylalanine, the CDR3 counts 15 amino acids. The CDR3 DNA has 45 bases and is translated from base 1. CDR1 is given as SGHTS and CDR2 as YDEGEE, both from the germline V gene. The V end loses 4 bases and the J end loses 2 bases, and a stretch of 13 bases separates them.

The TCR was taken from a woman aged 50 to 60 with COVID-19, enrolled during active disease. The chain was built from TRBV5-8 and TRBJ2-1; tentative D gene TRBD2, with 5 bases matching. The sample consisted of peripheral blood. The CDR3 here reads CASSPGKFAYNEQFF. The nucleotide sequence reads TGTGCCAGCAGCCCCGGGAAATTCGCCTACAATGAGCAGTTCTTC. Beyond the CDR3, the reference TRBV5-8 and TRBJ2-1 genes provide the residues; the full variable domain reads: EAGVTQSPTHLIKTRGQQATLRCSPISGHTSVYWYQQALGLGLQFLLWYDEGEERNRGNFPPRFSGRQFPNYSSELNVNALELEDSALYLCASSPGKFAYNEQFFGPGTRLTVL.